This T cell receptor beta chain was profiled in a study of early T cells in non-severe SARS-CoV-2 infection. This clonotype appeared many times. The protocol attached unique molecular identifiers to individual cDNA molecules. MiXCR, run by TCRdb on the 5' RACE reads, gives a single entry per CDR3 protein. The table has fewer than 85,000 distinct CDR3 sequences, 11% seen once; the top ten hold around 13%. Germline assignment: CDR1 SGHAT and CDR2 FQDESV (reference sequence). With 1 base removed from V and 5 bases from J, the gap between germline ends came to 4 bases. CDR3 length: 12 residues. Specimen: whole blood, collected at baseline. V is TRBV11-1 and J is TRBJ2-3; D gene ambiguous. This receptor was obtained from an adult who was a healthcare worker with PCR-confirmed SARS-CoV-2 infection or an uninfected control (not recorded which). As DNA, the CDR3 is TGTGCCAGCAGCTTAGATGGAGATACGCAGTATTTT. Its protein product is CASSLDGDTQYF.